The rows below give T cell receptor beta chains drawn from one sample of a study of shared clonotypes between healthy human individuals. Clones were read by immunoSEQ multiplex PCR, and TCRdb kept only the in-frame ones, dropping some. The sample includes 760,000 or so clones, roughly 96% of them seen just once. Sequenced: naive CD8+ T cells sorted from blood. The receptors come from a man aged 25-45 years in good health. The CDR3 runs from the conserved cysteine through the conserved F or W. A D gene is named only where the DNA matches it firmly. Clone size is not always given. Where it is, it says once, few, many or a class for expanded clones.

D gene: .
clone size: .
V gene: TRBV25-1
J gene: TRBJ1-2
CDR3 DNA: TGTGCCAGCAGTGATATTTACGGAGGGGCAAGTGGCTACACCTTC
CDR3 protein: CASSDIYGGASGYTF

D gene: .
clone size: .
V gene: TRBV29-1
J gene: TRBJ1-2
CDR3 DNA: TGCAGCGTTGAGAACGGTGGCTACACCTTC
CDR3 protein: CSVENGGYTF

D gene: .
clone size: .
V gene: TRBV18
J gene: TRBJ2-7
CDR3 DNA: TGTGCCAGCTCACCGGTAGCAGGGCCGGATTGGGAGCAGTACTTC
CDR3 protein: CASSPVAGPDWEQYF

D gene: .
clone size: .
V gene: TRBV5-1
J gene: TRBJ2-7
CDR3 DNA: TGCGCCAGCAGCCATTCCGGGAGTGGCTCCGAGCAGTACTTC
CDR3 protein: CASSHSGSGSEQYF

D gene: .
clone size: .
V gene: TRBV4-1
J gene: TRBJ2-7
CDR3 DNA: TGCGCCAGCAGCCAAGTGCCAGACGAGCAGTACTTC
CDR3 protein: CASSQVPDEQYF

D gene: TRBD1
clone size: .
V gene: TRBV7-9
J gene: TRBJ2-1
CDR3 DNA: TGTGCCAGCAGCTCTAGGGACAGGGGTGGCAATGAGCAGTTCTTC
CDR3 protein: CASSSRDRGGNEQFF

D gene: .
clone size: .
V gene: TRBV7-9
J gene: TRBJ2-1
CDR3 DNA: TGTGCCAGCAGCCCCCGGGACTCTCGGGAGCAGTTCTTC
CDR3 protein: CASSPRDSREQFF

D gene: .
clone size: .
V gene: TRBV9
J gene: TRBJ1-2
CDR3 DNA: TGTGCCAGCACCGTAACAGACAGGTATAATGGCTACACCTTC
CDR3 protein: CASTVTDRYNGYTF

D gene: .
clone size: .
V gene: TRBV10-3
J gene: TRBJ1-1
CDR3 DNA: TGTGCCATCATTTCGGACAGAATGAACACTGAAGCTTTCTTT
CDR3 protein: CAIISDRMNTEAFF

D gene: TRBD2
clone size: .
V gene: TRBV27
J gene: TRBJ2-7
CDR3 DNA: TGTGCCAGCAGTTTGGGACTAGCGGGCAGCTCCTACGAGCAGTACTTC
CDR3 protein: CASSLGLAGSSYEQYF

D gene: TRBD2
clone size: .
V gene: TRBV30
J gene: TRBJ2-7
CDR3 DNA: TGTGCCTGGAGTAACCTAGCGGGAGCGAGCTCCTACGAGCAGTACTTC
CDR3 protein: CAWSNLAGASSYEQYF

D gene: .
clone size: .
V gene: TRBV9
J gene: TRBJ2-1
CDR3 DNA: TGTGCCAGTGGCCAGTCTTACAATGAGCAGTTCTTC
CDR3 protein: CASGQSYNEQFF

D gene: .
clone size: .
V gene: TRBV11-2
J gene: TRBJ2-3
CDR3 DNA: TGTGCCAGCGGGGGCCCTAGCGGCCTCTTCACAGATACGCAGTATTTT
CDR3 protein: CASGGPSGLFTDTQYF

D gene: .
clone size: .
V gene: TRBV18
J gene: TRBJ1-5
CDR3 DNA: TGTGCCAGCTCACCAGGGCAGGGTAGCAATCAGCCCCAGCATTTT
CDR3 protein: CASSPGQGSNQPQHF

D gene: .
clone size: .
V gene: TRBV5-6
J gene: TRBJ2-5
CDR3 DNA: TGTGCCAGCAACGGGGCTATGAGTAGAGAAGAGACCCAGTACTTC
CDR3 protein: CASNGAMSREETQYF

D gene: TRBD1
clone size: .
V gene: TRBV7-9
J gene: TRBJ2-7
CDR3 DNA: TGTGCCAGCATGGGACAGGGGACCTACGAGCAGTACTTC
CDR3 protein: CASMGQGTYEQYF

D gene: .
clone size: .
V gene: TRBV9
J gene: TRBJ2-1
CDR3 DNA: TGTGCCAGCAGCGCCTCAGCTCGGGACCGGGGCTACAATGAGCAGTTCTTC
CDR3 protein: CASSASARDRGYNEQFF

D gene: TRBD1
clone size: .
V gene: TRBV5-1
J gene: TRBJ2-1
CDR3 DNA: TGCGCCAGCAGCCCCGTCGGACAGGGTTTGCAGTTCTTC
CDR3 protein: CASSPVGQGLQFF

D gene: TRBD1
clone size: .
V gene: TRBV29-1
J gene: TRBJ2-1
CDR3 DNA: TGCAGCGTTCAGGACAGGGTGGCTGAGCAGTTCTTC
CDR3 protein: CSVQDRVAEQFF

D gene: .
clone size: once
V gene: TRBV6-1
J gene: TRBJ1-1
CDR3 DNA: TGTGCCAGCAACCCCCAAAACATCATGCACACTGAAGCTTTCTTT
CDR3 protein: CASNPQNIMHTEAFF

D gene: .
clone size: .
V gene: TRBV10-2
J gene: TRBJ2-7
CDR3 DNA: TGCGCCAGCCGGGACAACTCCTACGAGCAGTACTTC
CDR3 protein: CASRDNSYEQYF

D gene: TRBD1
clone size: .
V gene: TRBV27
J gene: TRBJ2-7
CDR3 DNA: TGTGCCAGCAGTTCCCCGGGACAGGGGAGCTACGAGCAGTACTTC
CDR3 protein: CASSSPGQGSYEQYF

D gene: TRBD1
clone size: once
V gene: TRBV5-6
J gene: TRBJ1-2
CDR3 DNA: TGTGCCAGCAGCTTTTCACGGGACAGAGCCACCTTC
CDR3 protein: CASSFSRDRATF

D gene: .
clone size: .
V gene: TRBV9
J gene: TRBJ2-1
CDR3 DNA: TGTGCCAGCAGCGTAGGATTTGAGCAGTTCTTC
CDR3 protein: CASSVGFEQFF

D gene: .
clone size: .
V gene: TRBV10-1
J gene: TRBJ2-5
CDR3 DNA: TGCGCCAGCAGTGATCGGGGGTCGGGGCAAGAGACCCAGTACTTC
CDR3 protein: CASSDRGSGQETQYF

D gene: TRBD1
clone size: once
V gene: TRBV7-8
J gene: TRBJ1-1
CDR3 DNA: TGTGCCAGCAGCTTAGCGGGGACAGGGAACACTGAAGCTTTCTTT
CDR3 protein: CASSLAGTGNTEAFF

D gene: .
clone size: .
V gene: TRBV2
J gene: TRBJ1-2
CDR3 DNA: TGTGCCAGCAACCAACCTCCCGGGACACCCCTAGGGGATGGCTACACCTTC
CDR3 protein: CASNQPPGTPLGDGYTF

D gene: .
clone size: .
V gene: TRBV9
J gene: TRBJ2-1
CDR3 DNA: TGTGCCAGCAGCTATTCTCCCCATGAGCAGTTCTTC
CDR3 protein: CASSYSPHEQFF

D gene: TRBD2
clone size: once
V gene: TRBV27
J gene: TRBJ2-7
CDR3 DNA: TGTGCCAGCAGTCCGATTGGGACTAGCGGGAGACAAACCCAAGCCTACGAGCAGTACTTC
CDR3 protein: CASSPIGTSGRQTQAYEQYF

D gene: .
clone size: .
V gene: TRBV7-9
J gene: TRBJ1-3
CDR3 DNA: TGTGCCAGCAGCCTGGGCGACTCTGGAAACACCATATATTTT
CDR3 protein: CASSLGDSGNTIYF

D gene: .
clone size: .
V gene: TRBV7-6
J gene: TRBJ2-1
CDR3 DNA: TGTGCCAGCAGCCTCAAGGCGGATTCCTACAATGAGCAGTTCTTC
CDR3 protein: CASSLKADSYNEQFF

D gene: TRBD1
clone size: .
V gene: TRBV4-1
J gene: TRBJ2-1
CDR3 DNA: TGCGCCAGCAGCCAAGTATACGGGACAGGACATAACAATGAGCAGTTCTTC
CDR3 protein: CASSQVYGTGHNNEQFF

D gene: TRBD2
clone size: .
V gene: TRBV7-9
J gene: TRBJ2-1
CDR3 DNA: TGTGCCAGCAGCTCCGGCGGGACTAGCGGACATAATGAGCAGTTCTTC
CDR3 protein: CASSSGGTSGHNEQFF

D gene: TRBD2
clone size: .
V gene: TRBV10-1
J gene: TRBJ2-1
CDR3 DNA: TGCGCCAGCAGTGAGTCTGAGCGGGAGAATGAGCAGTTCTTC
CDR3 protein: CASSESERENEQFF

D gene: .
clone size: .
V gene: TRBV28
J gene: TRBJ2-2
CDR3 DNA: TGTGCCAGCAGTTTTGCTCATACAGGGGAGCTGTTTTTT
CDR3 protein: CASSFAHTGELFF

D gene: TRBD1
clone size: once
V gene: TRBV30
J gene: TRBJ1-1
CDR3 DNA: TGTGCCTGGGAGGGAACAGGGGGCCCCACTGAAGCTTTCTTT
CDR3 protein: CAWEGTGGPTEAFF

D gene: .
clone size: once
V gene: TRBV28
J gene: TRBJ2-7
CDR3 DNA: TGTGCCAGCAGTTTGGCTCACTACGAGCAGTACTTC
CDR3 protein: CASSLAHYEQYF

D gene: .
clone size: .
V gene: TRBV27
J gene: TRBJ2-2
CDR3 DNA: TGTGCCAGTCTACCGGTACAGGGAGGCACCGGGGAGCTGTTTTTT
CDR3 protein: CASLPVQGGTGELFF

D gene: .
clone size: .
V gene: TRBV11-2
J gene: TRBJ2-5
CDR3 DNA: TGTGCCAGCAGCCTAAATTCGGAGACCCAGTACTTC
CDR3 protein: CASSLNSETQYF

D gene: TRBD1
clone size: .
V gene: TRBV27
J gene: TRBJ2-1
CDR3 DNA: TGTGCCAGCAGCGGGGGACAGGGGGCCTACAATGAGCAGTTCTTC
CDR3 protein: CASSGGQGAYNEQFF